The sequence of this T cell receptor (beta chain) was determined in a study of T cell repertoires in cytomegalovirus infection. TCRdb reprocessed the reads with MiXCR, giving one entry per CDR3 protein. The sample includes hundreds of thousands of distinct CDR3 sequences, around a third of them seen just once. Per germline, CDR1 SGHKS and CDR2 YYEKEE (reference sequence). The CDR3 runs 16 residues. With 0 bases removed from V and 0 bases from J, the gap between germline ends came to 13 bases. This clonotype has ten or more counts. What it binds is not known. The sequence derives from a human donor in good health (CMV status not recorded). Some clones in this sample may be carry-over from other donors' samples. The specimen comprised cultured CD8+ T cells from PBMCs, sampled from culture after CMV antigen stimulation. The V call is TRBV5-5, the J call TRBJ2-7; either TRBD1 or TRBD2 may supply D (5 bases each). CDR3 protein: CASSLEAGTASYEQYV. In DNA, the CDR3 is TGTGCCAGCAGCTTGGAGGCCGGGACGGCCTCCTACGAGCAGTACGTC.